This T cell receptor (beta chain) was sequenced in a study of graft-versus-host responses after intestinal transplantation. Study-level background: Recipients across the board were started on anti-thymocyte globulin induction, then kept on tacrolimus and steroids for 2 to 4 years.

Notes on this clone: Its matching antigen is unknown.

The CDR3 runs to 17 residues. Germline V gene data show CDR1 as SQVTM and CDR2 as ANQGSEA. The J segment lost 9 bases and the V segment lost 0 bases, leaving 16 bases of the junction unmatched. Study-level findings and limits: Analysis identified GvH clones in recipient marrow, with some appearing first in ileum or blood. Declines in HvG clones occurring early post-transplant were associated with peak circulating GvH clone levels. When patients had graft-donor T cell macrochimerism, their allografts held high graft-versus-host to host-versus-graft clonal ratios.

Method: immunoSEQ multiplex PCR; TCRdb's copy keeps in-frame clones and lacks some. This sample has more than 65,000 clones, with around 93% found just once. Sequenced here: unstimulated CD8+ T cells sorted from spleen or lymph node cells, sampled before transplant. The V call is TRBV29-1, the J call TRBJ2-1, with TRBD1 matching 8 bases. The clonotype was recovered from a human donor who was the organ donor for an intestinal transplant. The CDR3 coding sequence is TGCAGCGTTGAAGATCTTCGTAACAGGGGGATCCGAAGTGAGCAGTTCTTC. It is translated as CSVEDLRNRGIRSEQFF.